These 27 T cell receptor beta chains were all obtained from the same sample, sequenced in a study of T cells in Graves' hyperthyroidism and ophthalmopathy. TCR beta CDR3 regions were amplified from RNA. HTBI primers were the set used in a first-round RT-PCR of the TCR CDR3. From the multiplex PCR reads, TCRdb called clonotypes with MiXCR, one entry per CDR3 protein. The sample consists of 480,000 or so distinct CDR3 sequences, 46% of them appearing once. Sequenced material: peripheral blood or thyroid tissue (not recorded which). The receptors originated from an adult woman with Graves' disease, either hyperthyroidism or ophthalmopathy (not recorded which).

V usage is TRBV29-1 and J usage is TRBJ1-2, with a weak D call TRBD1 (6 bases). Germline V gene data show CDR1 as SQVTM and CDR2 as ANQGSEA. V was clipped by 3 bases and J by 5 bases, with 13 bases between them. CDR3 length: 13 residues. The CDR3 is CSVDPGGAYGYTF. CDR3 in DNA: TGCAGCGTTGACCCGGGGGGGGCATATGGCTACACCTTC.

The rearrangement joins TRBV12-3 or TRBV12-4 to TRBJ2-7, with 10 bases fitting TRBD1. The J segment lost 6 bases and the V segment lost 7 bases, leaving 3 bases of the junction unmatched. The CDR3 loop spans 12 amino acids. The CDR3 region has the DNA TGTGCCAGCATTAGGACAGGGGGCGAGCAGTACTTC. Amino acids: CASIRTGGEQYF.

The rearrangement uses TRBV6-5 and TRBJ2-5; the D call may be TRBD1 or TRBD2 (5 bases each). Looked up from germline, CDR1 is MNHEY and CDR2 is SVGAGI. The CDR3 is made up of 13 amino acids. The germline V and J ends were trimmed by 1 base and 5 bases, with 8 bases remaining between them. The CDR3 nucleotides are TGTGCCAGCAGTTACTTCGGGGCGGAGACCCAGTACTTC. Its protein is CASSYFGAETQYF.

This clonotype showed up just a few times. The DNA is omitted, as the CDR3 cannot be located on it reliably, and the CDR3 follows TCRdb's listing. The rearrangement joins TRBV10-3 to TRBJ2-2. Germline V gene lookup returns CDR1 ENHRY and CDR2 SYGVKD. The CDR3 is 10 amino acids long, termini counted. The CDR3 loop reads CAIRQGSCFF.

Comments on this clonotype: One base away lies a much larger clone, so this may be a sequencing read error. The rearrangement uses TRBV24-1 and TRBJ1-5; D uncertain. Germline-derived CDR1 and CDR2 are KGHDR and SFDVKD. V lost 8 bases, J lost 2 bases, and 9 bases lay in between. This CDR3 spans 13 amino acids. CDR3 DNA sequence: TGTGCCACCACCGGGATCCGCAATCAGCCCCAGCATTTT. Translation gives CATTGIRNQPQHF.

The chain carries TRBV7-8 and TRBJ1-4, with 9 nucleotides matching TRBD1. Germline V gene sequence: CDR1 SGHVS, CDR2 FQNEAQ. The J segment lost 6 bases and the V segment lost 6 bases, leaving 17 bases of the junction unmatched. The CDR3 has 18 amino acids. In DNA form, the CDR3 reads TGTGCCAGCAGAAAAACCGGGACAGGGACAGAAAAGTATGAAAAACTGTTTTTT. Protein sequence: CASRKTGTGTEKYEKLFF.

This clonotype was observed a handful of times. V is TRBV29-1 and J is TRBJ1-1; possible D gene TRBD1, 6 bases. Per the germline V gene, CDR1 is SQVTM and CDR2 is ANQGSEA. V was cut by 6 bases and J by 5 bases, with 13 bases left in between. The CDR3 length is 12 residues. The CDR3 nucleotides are TGCAGCGTACAAGAGGGGGGGACTGAAGCTTTCTTT. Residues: CSVQEGGTEAFF.

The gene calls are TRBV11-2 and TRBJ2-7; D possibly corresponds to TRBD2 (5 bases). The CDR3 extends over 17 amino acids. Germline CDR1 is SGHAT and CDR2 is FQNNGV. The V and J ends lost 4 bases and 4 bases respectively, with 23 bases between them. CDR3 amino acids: CASSWTWGEGALYEQYF. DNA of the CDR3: TGTGCCAGCAGCTGGACTTGGGGAGAAGGAGCCCTTTACGAGCAGTACTTC.

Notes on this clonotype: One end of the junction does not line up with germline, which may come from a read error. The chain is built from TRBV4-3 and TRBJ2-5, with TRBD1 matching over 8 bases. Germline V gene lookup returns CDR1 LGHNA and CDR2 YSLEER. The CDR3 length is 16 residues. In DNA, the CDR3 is TGCGCCAGCAGCCAAGATGTCGGGTCAGGGGGCGAGACCCAGAACTTC. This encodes CASSQDVGSGGETQNF.

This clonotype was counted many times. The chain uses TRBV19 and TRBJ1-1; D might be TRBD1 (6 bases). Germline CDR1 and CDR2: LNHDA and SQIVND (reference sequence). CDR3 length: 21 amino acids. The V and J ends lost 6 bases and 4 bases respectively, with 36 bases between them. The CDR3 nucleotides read TGTGCCAGTAGGGGAGCAGGAAACGTCCCCGATGACAGGTCGGGACGCACTGAAGCTTTCTTT. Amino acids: CASRGAGNVPDDRSGRTEAFF. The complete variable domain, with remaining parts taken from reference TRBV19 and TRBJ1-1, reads DGGITQSPKYLFRKEGQNVTLSCEQNLNHDAMYWYRQDPGQGLRLIYYSQIVNDFQKGDIAEGYSVSREKKESFPLTVTSAQKNPTAFYLCASRGAGNVPDDRSGRTEAFFGQGTRLTVV.

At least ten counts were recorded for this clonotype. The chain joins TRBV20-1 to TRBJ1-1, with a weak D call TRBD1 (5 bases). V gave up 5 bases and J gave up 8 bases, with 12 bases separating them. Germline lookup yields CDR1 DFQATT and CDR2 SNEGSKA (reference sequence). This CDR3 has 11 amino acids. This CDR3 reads CSAVGPGEAFF. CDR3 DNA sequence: TGCAGTGCTGTGGGGCCGGGAGAAGCTTTCTTT.

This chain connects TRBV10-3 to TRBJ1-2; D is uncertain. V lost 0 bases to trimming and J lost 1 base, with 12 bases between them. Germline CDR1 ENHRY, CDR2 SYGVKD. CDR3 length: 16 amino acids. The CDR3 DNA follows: TGTGCCATCAGTGAGTCTACCGGGAGTTTTAACTATGGCTACACCTTC. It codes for CAISESTGSFNYGYTF.

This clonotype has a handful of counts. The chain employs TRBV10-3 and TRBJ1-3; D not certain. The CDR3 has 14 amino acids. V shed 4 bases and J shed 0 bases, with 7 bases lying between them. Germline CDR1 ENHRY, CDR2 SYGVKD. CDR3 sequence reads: CAISGQNSGNTIYF. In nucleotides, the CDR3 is TGTGCCATCAGTGGCCAGAACTCTGGAAACACCATATATTTT.

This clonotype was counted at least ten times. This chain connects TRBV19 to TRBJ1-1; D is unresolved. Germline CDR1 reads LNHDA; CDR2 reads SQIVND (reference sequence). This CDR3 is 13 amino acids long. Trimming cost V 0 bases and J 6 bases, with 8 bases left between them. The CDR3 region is CASSIDLGAEAFF. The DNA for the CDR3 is TGTGCCAGTAGTATAGATCTTGGGGCTGAAGCTTTCTTT.

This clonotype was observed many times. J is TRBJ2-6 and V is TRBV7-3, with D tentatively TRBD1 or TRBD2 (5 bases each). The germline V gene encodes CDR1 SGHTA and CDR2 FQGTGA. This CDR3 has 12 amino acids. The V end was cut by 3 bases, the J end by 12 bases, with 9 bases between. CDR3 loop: CASSFPGTVLTF. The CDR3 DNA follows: TGTGCCAGCAGCTTCCCAGGGACCGTCCTGACTTTC. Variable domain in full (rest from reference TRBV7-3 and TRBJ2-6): GAGVSQTPSNKVTEKGKYVELRCDPISGHTALYWYRQSLGQGPEFLIYFQGTGAADDSGLPNDRFFAVRPEGSVSTLKIQRTERGDSAVYLCASSFPGTVLTFGAGSRLTVL.

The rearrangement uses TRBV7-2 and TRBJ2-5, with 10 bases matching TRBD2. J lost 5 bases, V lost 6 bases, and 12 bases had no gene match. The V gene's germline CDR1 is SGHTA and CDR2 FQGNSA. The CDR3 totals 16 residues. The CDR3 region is CASRPSGRAAGETQYF. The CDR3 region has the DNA TGTGCCAGCAGACCGAGCGGGAGGGCCGCGGGTGAGACCCAGTACTTC.

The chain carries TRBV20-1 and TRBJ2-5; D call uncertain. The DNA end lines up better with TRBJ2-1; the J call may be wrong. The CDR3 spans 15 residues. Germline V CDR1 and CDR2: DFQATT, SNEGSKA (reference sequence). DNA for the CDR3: TGCAGTGCTAGAGATCTGGTAGGCAAACCCAATGAGCAGTTCTTC. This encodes CSARDLVGKPNEQFF.

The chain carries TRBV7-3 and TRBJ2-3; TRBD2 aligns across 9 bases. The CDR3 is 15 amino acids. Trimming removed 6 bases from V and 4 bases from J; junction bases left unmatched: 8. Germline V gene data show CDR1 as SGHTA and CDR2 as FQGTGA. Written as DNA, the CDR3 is TGTGCCAGCAGTCCTGGACTAGCGAGCGCAGATACGCAGTATTTT. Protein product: CASSPGLASADTQYF. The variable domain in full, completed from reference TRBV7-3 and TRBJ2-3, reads GAGVSQTPSNKVTEKGKYVELRCDPISGHTALYWYRQSLGQGPEFLIYFQGTGAADDSGLPNDRFFAVRPEGSVSTLKIQRTERGDSAVYLCASSPGLASADTQYFGPGTRLTVL.

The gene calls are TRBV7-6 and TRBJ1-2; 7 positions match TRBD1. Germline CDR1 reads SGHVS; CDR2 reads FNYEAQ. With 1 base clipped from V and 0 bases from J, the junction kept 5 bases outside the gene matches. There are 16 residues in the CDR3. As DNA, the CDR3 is TGTGCCAGCAGCTTAGATGGGACAGCTCCTAACTATGGCTACACCTTC. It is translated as CASSLDGTAPNYGYTF.

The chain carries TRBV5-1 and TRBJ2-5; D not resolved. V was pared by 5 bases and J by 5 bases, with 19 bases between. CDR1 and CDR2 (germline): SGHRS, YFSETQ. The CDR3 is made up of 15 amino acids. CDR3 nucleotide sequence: TGCGCCAGCAGGCCTGGTGGGTTTTTTTCGGAGACCCAGTACTTC. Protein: CASRPGGFFSETQYF. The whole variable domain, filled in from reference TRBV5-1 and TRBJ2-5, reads KAGVTQTPRYLIKTRGQQVTLSCSPISGHRSVSWYQQTPGQGLQFLFEYFSETQRNKGNFPGRFSGRQFSNSRSEMNVSTLELGDSALYLCASRPGGFFSETQYFGPGTRLLVL.

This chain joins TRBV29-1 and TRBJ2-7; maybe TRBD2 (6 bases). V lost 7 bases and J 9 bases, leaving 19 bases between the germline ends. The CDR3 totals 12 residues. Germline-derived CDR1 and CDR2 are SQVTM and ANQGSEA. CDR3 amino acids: CSALPTEGGQYF. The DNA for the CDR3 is TGCAGCGCCCTTCCGACGGAGGGCGGGCAGTACTTC.

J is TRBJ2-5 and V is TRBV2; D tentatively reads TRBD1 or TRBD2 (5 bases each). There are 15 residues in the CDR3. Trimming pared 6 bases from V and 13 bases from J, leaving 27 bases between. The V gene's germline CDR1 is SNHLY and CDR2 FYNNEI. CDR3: CASRDGPAPWGRLYF. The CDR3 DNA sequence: TGTGCCAGCAGAGATGGCCCAGCCCCCTGGGGGAGACTGTACTTC. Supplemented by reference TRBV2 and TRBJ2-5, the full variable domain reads EPEVTQTPSHQVTQMGQEVILRCVPISNHLYFYWYRQILGQKVEFLVSFYNNEISEKSEIFDDQFSVERPDGSNFTLKIRSTKLEDSAMYFCASRDGPAPWGRLYFGPGTRLLVL.

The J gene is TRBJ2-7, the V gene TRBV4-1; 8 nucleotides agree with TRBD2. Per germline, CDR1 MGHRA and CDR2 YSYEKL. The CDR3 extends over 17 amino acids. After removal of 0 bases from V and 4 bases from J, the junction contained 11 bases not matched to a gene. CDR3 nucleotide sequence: TGCGCCAGCAGCCAAGACCCTACCGGCGGGAGGTTTTACGAGCAGTACTTC. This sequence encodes CASSQDPTGGRFYEQYF.

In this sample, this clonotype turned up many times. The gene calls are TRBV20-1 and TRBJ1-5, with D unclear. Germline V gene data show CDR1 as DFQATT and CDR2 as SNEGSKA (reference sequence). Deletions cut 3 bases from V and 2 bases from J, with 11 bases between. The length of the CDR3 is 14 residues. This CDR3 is CSASLSAGNQPQHF. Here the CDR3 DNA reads TGCAGTGCTAGTTTATCTGCGGGCAATCAGCCCCAGCATTTT.

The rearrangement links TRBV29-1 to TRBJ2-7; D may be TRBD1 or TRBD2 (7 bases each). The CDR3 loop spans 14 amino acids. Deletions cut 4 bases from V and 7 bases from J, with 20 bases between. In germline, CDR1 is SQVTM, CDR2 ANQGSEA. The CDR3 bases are TGCAGCGTTGTGTTCTCGCCAGGGGGGGAAGAGCAGTACTTC. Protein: CSVVFSPGGEEQYF.

The CDR3 sequence is CASRSQGMNTEAFF. CDR3 sequence (DNA): TGCGCCAGCAGAAGTCAGGGTATGAACACTGAAGCTTTCTTT. The V call is TRBV5-1, the J call TRBJ1-1; D possibly corresponds to TRBD1 (5 bases). V was pared by 5 bases and J by 0 bases, with 11 bases between. This CDR3 contains 14 residues. Germline CDR1 SGHRS, CDR2 YFSETQ.

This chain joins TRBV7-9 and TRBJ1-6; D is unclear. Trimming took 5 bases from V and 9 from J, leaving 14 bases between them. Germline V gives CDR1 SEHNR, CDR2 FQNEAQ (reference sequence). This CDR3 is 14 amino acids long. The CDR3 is CASSPPSDLSPLHF. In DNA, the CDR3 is TGTGCCAGCAGCCCCCCTTCGGACCTTTCACCCCTCCACTTT. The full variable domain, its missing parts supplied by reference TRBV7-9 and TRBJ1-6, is DTGVSQNPRHKITKRGQNVTFRCDPISEHNRLYWYRQTLGQGPEFLTYFQNEAQLEKSRLLSDRFSAERPKGSFSTLEIQRTEQGDSAMYLCASSPPSDLSPLHFGNGTRLTVT.